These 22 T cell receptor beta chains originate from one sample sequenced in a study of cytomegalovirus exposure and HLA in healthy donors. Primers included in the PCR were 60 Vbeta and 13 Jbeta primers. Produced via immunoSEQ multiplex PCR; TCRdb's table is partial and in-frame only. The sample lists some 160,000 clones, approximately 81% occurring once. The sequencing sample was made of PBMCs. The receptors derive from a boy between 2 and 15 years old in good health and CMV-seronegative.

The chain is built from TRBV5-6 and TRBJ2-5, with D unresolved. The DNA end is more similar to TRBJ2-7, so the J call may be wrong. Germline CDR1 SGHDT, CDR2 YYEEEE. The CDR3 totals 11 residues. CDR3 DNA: TGTGCCAGCAGCATCCATTACGAGCAGTACTTC. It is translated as CASSIHYEQYF.

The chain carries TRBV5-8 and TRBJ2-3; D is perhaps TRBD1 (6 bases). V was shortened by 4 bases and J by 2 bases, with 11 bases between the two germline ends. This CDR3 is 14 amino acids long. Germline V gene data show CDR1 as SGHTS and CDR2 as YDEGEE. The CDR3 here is CASSARGYTDTQYF. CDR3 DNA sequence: TGTGCCAGCAGCGCCAGGGGTTACACAGATACGCAGTATTTT.

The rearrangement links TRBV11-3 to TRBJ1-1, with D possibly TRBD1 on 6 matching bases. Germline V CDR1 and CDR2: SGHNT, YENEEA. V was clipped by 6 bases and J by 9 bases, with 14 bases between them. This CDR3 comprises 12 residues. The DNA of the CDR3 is TGTGCCAGCAGTTCGGATTGGGGGCAAGCTTTCTTT. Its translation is CASSSDWGQAFF.

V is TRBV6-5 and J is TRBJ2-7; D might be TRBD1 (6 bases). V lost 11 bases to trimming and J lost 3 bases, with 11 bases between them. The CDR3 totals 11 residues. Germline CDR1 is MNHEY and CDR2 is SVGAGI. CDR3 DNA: TGTGCCTCTGGACAGAACTACGAGCAGTACTTC. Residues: CASGQNYEQYF.

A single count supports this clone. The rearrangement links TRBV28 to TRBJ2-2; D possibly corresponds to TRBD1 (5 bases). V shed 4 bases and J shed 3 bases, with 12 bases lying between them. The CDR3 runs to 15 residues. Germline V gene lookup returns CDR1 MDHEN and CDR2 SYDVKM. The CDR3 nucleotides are TGTGCCAGCAGTTCAGGGTGGGCTTACACCGGGGAGCTGTTTTTT. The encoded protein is CASSSGWAYTGELFF.

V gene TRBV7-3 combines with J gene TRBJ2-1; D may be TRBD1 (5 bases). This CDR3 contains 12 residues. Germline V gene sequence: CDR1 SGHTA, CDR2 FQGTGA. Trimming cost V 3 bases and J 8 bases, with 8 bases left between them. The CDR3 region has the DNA TGTGCCAGCAGCTTGGGGCTGTATGAGCAGTTCTTC. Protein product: CASSLGLYEQFF.

The DNA of the CDR3 is TGTGCCTGGAGCCCTAGCGCAAGCACAGATACGCAGTATTTT. It encodes CAWSPSASTDTQYF. V usage is TRBV30 and J usage is TRBJ2-3, with a tentative D call TRBD2 (6 bases). Germline V lookup: CDR1 GTSNPN, CDR2 SVGIG (reference sequence). This CDR3 comprises 14 residues. V was trimmed by 3 bases and J by 0 bases, leaving 10 bases between them.

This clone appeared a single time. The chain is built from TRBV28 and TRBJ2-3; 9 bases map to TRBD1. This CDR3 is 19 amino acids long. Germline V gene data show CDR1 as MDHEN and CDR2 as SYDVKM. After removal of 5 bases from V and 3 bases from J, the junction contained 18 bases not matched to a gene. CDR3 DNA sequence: TGTGCCAGCAGTCTTCTTATCGGGGACAGGGAAAGGAAAACAGATACGCAGTATTTT. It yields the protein CASSLLIGDRERKTDTQYF.

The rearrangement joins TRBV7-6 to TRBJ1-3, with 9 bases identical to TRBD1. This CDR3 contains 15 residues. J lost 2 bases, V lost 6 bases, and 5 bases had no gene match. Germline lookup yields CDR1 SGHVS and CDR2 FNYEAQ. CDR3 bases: TGTGCCAGCAGTCAAACAGGGGGCACTGGAAACACCATATATTTT. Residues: CASSQTGGTGNTIYF.

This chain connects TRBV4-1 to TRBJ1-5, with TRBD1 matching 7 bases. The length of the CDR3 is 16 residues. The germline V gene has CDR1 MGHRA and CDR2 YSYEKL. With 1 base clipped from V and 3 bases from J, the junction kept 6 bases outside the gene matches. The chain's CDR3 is CASSQGADRPNQPQHF. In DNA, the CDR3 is TGCGCCAGCAGCCAAGGAGCGGACAGGCCCAATCAGCCCCAGCATTTT.

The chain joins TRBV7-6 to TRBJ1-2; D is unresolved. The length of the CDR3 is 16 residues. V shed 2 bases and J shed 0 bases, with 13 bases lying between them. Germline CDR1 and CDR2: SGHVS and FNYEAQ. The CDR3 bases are TGTGCCAGCAGCTTAATGCAGGCCCAGGCTAACTATGGCTACACCTTC. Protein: CASSLMQAQANYGYTF.

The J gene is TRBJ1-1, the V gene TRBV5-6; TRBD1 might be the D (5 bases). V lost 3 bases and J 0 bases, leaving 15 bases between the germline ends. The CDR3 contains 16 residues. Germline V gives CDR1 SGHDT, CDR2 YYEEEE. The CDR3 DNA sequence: TGTGCCAGCAGCTCATTAACGACAGTTATGAACACTGAAGCTTTCTTT. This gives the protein CASSSLTTVMNTEAFF. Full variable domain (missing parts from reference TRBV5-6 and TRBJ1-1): DAGVTQSPTHLIKTRGQQVTLRCSPKSGHDTVSWYQQALGQGPQFIFQYYEEEERQRGNFPDRFSGHQFPNYSSELNVNALLLGDSALYLCASSSLTTVMNTEAFFGQGTRLTVV.

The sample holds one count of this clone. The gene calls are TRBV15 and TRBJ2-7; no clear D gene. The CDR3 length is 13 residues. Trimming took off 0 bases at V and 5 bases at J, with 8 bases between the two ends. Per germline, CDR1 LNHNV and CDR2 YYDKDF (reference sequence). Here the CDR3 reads CATSRDRSNEQYF. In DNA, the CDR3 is TGTGCCACCAGCAGAGATAGGAGCAACGAGCAGTACTTC.

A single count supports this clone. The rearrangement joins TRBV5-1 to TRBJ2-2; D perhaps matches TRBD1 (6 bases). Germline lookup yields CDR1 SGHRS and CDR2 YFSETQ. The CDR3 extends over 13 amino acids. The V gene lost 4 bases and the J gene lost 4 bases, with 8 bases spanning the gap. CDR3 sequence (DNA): TGCGCCAGCAGCCGGACAGTCACCGGGGAGCTGTTTTTT. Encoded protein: CASSRTVTGELFF.

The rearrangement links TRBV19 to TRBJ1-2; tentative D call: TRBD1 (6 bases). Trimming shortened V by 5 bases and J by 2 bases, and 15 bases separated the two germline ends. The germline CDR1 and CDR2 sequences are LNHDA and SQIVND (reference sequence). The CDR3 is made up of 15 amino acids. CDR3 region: CASSSGQRINYGYTF. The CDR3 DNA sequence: TGTGCCAGTAGTTCGGGACAACGTATAAACTATGGCTACACCTTC.

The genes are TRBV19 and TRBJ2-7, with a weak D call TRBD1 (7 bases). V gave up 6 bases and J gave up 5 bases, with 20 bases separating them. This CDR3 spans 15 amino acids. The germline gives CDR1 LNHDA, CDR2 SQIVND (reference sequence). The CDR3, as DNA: TGTGCCAGTAGACCAGCAGGGGGGCGTCCCCACGAGCAGTACTTC. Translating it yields CASRPAGGRPHEQYF.

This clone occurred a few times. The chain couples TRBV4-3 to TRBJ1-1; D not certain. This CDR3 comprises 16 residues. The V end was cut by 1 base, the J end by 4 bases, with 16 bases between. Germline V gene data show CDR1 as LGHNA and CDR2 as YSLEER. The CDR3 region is CASSQAFLRSATEAFF. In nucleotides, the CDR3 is TGCGCCAGCAGCCAAGCCTTTCTGCGGAGCGCCACTGAAGCTTTCTTT.

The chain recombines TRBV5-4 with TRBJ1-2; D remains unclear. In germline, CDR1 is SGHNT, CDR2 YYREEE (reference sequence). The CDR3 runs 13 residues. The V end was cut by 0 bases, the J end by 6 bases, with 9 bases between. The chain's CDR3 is CASSLDYRHGYTF. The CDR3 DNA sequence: TGTGCCAGCAGCTTGGATTACAGACATGGCTACACCTTC.

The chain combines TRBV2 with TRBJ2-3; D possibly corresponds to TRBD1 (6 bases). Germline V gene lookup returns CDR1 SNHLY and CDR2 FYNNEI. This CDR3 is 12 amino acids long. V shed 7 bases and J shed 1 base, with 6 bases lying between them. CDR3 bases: TGTGCCAGCAACAGGGGCACAGATACGCAGTATTTT. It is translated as CASNRGTDTQYF.

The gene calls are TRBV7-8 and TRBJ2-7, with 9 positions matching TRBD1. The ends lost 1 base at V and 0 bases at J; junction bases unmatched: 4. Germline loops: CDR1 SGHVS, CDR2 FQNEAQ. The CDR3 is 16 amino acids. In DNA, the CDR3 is TGTGCCAGCAGCTTAGGGGGACAGGGTAGCTCCTACGAGCAGTACTTC. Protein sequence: CASSLGGQGSSYEQYF.

CDR3 sequence (DNA): TGTGCCTCCGGGACAAAACGCAATCAGCCCCAGCATTTT. This translates into CASGTKRNQPQHF. The chain combines TRBV19 with TRBJ1-5, with D maybe TRBD1 (6 bases). The CDR3 extends over 13 amino acids. Trimming pared 11 bases from V and 2 bases from J, leaving 13 bases between. Germline V CDR1 and CDR2: LNHDA, SQIVND (reference sequence).

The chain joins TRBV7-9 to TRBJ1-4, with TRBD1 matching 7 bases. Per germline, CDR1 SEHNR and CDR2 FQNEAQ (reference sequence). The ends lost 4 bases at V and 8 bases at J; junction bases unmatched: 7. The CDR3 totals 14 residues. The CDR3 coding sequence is TGTGCCAGCAGCTCAGGGACAGTTGGGGAAAAACTGTTTTTT. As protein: CASSSGTVGEKLFF. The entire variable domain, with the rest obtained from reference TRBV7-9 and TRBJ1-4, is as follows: DTGVSQNPRHKITKRGQNVTFRCDPISEHNRLYWYRQTLGQGPEFLTYFQNEAQLEKSRLLSDRFSAERPKGSFSTLEIQRTEQGDSAMYLCASSSGTVGEKLFFGSGTQLSVL.